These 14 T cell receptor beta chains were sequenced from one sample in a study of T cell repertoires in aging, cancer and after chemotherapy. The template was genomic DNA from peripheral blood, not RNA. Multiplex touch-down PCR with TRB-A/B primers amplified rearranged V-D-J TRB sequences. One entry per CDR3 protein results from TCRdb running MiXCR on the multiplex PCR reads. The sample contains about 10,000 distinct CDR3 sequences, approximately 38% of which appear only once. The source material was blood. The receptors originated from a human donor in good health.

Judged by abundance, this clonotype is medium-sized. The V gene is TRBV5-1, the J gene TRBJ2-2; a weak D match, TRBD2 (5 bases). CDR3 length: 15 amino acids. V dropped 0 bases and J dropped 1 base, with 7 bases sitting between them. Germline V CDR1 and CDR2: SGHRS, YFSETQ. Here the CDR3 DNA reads TGCGCCAGCAGCTTGGTAGGAGGGAACACCGGGGAGCTGTTTTTT. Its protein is CASSLVGGNTGELFF.

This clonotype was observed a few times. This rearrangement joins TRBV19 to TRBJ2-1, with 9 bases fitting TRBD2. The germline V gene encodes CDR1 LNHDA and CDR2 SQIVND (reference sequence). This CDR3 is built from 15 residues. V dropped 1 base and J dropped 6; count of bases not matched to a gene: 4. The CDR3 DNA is TGTGCCAGTAGTATAGTTAGCGGGAGCTCCAATGAGCAGTTCTTC. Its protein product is CASSIVSGSSNEQFF.

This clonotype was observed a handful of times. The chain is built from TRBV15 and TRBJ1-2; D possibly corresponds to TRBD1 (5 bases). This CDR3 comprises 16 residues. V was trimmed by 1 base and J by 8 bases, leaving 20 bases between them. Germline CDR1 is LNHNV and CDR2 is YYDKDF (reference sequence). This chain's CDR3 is CATSRASRGGKEGYTF. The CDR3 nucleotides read TGTGCCACCAGCAGAGCTTCCCGCGGGGGGAAGGAGGGCTACACCTTC.

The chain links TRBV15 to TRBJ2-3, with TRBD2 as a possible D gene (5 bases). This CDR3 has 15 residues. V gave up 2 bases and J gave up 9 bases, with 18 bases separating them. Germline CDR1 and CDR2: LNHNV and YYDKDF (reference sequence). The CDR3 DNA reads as TGTGCCACCAGCAGACGTCAAGCTGCCGAGCGGACGCAGTATTTT. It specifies CATSRRQAAERTQYF.

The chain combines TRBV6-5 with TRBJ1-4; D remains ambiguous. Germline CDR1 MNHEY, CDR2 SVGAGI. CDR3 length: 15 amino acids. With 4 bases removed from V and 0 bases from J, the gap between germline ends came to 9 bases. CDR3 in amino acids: CASSWQLATNEKLFF. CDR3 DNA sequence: TGTGCCAGCAGTTGGCAGCTTGCAACTAATGAAAAACTGTTTTTT.

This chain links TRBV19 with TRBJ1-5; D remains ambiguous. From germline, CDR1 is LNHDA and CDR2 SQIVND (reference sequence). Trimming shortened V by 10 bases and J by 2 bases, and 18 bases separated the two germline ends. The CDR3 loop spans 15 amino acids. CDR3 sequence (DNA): TGTGCCATCTTAACGGACCTTTATGGCAATCAGCCCCAGCATTTT. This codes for CAILTDLYGNQPQHF.

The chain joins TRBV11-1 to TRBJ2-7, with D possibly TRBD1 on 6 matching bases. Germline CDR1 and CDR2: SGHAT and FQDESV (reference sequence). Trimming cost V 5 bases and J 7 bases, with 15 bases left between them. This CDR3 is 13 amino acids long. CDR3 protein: CASSPRQVLEQYF. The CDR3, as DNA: TGTGCCAGCAGCCCCCGACAGGTCCTAGAGCAGTACTTC.

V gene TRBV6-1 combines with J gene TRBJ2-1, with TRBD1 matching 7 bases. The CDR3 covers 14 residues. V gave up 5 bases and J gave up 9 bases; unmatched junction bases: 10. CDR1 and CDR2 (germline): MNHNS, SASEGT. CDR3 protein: CASSLLTGDGEQFF. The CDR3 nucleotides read TGTGCCAGCAGTCTCCTTACAGGGGACGGTGAGCAGTTCTTC.

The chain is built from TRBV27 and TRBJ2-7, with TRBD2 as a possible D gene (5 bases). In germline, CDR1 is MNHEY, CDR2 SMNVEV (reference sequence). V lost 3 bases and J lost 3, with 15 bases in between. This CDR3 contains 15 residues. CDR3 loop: CASSFLSGPDYEQYF. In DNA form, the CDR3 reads TGTGCCAGCAGTTTCTTGAGCGGTCCAGACTACGAGCAGTACTTC.

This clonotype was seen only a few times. CDR3 in amino acids: CASTGELFF. In DNA form, the CDR3 reads TGTGCCAGCACCGGGGAGCTGTTTTTT. V and J are TRBV27 and TRBJ2-2; D is unclear. V dropped 7 bases and J dropped 6 bases, with 0 bases sitting between them. This CDR3 comprises 9 residues. Germline V gene lookup returns CDR1 MNHEY and CDR2 SMNVEV (reference sequence).

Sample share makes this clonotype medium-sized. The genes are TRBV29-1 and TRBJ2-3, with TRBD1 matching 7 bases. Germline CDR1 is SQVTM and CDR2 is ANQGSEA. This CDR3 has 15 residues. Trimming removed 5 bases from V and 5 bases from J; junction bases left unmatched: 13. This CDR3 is CSVKGTAPRLDTQYF. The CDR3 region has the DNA TGCAGCGTTAAAGGGACAGCTCCCCGGCTAGATACGCAGTATTTT.

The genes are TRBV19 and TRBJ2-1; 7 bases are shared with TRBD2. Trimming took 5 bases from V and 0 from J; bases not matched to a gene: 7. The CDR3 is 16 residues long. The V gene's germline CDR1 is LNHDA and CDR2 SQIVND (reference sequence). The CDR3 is CASSVGGINSYNEQFF. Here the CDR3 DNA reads TGTGCCAGTAGTGTGGGGGGGATAAACTCCTACAATGAGCAGTTCTTC.

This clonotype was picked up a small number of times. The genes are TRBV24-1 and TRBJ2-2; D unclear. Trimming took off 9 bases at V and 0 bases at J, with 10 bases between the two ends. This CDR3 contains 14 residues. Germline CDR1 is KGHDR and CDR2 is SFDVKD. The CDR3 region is CATGQVANTGELFF. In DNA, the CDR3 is TGTGCCACCGGGCAGGTCGCGAACACCGGGGAGCTGTTTTTT.

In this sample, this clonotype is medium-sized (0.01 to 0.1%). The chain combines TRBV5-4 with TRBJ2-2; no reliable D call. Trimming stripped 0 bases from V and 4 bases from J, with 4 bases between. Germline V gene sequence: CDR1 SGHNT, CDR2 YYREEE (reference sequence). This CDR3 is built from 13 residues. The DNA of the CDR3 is TGTGCCAGCAGCTTGGGACGCACCGGGGAGCTGTTTTTT. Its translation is CASSLGRTGELFF. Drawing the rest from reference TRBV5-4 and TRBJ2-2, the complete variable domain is ETGVTQSPTHLIKTRGQQVTLRCSSQSGHNTVSWYQQALGQGPQFIFQYYREEENGRGNFPPRFSGLQFPNYSSELNVNALELDDSALYLCASSLGRTGELFFGEGSRLTVL.